This T cell receptor (beta chain) was found in a study of cytomegalovirus exposure and HLA in healthy donors. Nominal health characterized the donors when sampled, though unrecorded immune exposures were likely. A multiplex PCR was run with 60 Vbeta primers and 13 Jbeta primers. TCRdb's table, derived via immunoSEQ multiplex PCR, lists solely in-frame clones and lacks some. Among approximately 150,000 clones listed, just under 80% were seen once. The source material was PBMCs. This TCR derives from a woman aged 18-30 years in good health and CMV-seronegative.

The CDR3 bases are TGTGCCTGGAGTGCCCTCCTTCCGGGACTAGCGGGAGTCTACAATGAGCAGTTCTTC. This gives the protein CAWSALLPGLAGVYNEQFF. This chain connects TRBV30 to TRBJ2-1; 14 positions match TRBD2. After removal of 1 base from V and 3 bases from J, the junction contained 11 bases not matched to a gene. The CDR3 is 19 amino acids. CDR1 and CDR2 (germline): GTSNPN, SVGIG (reference sequence).